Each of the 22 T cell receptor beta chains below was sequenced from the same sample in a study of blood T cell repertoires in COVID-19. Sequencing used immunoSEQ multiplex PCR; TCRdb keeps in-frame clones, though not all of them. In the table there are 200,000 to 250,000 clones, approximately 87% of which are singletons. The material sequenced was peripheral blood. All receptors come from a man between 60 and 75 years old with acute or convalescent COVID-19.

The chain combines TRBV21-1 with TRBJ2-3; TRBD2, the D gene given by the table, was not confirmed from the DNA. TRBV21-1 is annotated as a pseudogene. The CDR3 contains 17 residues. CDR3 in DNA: TGTGCCAGCAGGGAGCCGAACCTAGCGGGAGACACAGATACGCAGTATTTT. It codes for CASREPNLAGDTDTQYF.

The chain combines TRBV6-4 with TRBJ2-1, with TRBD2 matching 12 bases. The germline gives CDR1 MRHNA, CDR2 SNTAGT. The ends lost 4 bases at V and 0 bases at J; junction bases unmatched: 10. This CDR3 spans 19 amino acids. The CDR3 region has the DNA TGTGCCAGCAGTGGGGTTACTAGCGGGAGGACAAACTCCTACAATGAGCAGTTCTTC. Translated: CASSGVTSGRTNSYNEQFF.

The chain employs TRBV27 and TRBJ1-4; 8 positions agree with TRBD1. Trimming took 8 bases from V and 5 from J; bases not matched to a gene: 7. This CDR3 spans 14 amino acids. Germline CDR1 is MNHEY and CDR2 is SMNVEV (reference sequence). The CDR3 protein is CASRPWDRNEKLFF. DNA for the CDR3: TGTGCCAGCCGTCCCTGGGACAGGAATGAAAAACTGTTTTTT.

The CDR3 nucleotides read TGTGCCAGCTCTTCACCGGGACTAGAAGTGGAGCAGTACTTC. It is translated as CASSSPGLEVEQYF. The chain links TRBV27 to TRBJ2-7; 8 bases agree with TRBD2. V lost 8 bases, J lost 7 bases, and 13 bases stayed unmatched. The CDR3 extends over 14 amino acids. The germline V gene encodes CDR1 MNHEY and CDR2 SMNVEV (reference sequence).

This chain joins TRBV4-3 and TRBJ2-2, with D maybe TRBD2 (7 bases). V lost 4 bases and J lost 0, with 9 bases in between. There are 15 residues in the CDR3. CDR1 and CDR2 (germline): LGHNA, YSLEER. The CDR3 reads CASSRGGPNTGELFF. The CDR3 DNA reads TGCGCCAGCAGCCGCGGGGGCCCGAACACCGGGGAGCTGTTTTTT.

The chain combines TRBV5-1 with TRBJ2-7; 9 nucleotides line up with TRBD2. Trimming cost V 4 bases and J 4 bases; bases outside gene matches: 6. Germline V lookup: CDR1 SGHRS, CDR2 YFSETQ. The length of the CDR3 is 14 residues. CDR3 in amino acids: CASSTGTSSYEQYF. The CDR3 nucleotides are TGCGCCAGCAGCACTGGGACTAGCAGTTACGAGCAGTACTTC.

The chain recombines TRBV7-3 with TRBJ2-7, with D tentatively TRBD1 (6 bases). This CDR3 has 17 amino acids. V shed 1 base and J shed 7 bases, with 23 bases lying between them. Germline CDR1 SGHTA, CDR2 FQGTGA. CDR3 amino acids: CASSLIGYMGQLEEQYF. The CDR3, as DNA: TGTGCCAGCAGCTTAATTGGGTATATGGGACAACTGGAAGAGCAGTACTTC.

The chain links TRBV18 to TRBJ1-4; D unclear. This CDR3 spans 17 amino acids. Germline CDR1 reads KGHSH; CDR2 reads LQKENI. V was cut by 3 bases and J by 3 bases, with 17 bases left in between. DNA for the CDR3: TGTGCCAGCTCACCCGCCTCGGGGAGCGCATCTAATGAAAAACTGTTTTTT. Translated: CASSPASGSASNEKLFF.

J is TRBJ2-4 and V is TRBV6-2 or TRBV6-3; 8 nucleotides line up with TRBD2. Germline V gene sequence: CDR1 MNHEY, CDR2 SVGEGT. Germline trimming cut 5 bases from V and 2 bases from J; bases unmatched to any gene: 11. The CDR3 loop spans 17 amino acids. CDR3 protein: CASSRISGAPPKNIQYF. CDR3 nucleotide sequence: TGTGCCAGCAGTCGGATTAGCGGGGCCCCCCCCAAAAACATTCAGTACTTC.

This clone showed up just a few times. CDR3 DNA: TGTGCCAGCAGCCCCGGGTTCGACGGCTACACCTTC. It is translated as CASSPGFDGYTF. This chain links TRBV6-1 with TRBJ1-2, with D uncertain. V was cut by 6 bases and J by 8 bases, with 13 bases left in between. Germline V gene sequence: CDR1 MNHNS, CDR2 SASEGT. The CDR3 is 12 amino acids.

CDR3 sequence (DNA): TGCGCCAGCAGCTTGGTAGGGGGGGCTGAAAACACCATATATTTT. Its protein is CASSLVGGAENTIYF. The J gene is TRBJ1-3, the V gene TRBV5-1, with D perhaps matching TRBD1 (6 bases). The length of the CDR3 is 15 residues. V was cut by 0 bases and J by 6 bases, with 13 bases left in between. CDR1 and CDR2 (germline): SGHRS, YFSETQ.

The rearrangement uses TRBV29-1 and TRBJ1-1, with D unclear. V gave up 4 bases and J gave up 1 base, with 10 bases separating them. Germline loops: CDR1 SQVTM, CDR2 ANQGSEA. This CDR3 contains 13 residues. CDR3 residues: CSVAPTQNTEAFF. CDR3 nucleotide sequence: TGCAGCGTTGCCCCGACACAGAACACTGAAGCTTTCTTT. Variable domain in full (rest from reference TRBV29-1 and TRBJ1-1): SAVISQKPSRDICQRGTSLTIQCQVDSQVTMMFWYRQQPGQSLTLIATANQGSEATYESGFVIDKFPISRPNLTFSTLTVSNMSPEDSSIYLCSVAPTQNTEAFFGQGTRLTVV.

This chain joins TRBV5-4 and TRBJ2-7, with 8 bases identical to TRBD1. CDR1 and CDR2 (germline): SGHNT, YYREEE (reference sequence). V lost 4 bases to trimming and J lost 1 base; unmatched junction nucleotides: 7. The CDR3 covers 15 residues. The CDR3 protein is CASSSRDRLSYEQYF. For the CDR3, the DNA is TGTGCCAGCAGCAGTAGGGACAGGTTATCCTACGAGCAGTACTTC.

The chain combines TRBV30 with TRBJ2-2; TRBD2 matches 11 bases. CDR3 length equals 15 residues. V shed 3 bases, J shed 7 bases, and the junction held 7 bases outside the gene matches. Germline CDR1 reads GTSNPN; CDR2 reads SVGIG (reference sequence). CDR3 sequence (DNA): TGTGCCTGGAGATCACTAGCGGGAGATGGCGGGGAGCTGTTTTTT. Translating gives CAWRSLAGDGGELFF.

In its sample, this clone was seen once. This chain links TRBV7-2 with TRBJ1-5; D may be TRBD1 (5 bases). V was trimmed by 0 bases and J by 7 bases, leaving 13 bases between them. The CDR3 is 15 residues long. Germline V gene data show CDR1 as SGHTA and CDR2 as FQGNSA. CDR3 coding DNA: TGTGCCAGCAGCTTAGCTCTAGGGGAGGACCAGCCCCAGCATTTT. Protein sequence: CASSLALGEDQPQHF.

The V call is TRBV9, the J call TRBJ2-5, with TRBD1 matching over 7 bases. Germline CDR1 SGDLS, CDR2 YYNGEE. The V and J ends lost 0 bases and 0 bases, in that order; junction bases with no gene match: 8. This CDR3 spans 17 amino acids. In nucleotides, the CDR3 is TGTGCCAGCAGCGTAGGAGTTTTACAGGGGAACCAAGAGACCCAGTACTTC. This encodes CASSVGVLQGNQETQYF.

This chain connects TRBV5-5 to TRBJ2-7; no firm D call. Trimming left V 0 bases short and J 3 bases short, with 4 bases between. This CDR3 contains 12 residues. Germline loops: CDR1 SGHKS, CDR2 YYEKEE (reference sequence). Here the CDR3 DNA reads TGTGCCAGCAGCTTGGTAAACTACGAGCAGTACTTC. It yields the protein CASSLVNYEQYF.

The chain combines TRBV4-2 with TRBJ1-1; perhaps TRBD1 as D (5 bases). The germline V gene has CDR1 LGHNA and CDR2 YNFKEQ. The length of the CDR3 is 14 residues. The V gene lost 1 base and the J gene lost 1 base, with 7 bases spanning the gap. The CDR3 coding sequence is TGTGCCAGCAGCCAAGCCGGGGGGAACACTGAAGCTTTCTTT. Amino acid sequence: CASSQAGGNTEAFF.

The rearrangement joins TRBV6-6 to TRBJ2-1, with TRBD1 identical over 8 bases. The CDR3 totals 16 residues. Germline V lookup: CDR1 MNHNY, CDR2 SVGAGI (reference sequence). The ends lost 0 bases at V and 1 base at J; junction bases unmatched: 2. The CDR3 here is CASSYSRTGSYNEQFF. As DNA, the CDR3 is TGTGCCAGCAGTTACTCCCGGACAGGGTCCTACAATGAGCAGTTCTTC.

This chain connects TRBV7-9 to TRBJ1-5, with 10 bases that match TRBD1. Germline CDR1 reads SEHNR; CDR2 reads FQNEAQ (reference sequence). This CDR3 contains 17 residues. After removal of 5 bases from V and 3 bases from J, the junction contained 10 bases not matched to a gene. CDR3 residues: CASSKDRGTPYNQPQHF. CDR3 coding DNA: TGTGCCAGCAGCAAGGACAGGGGGACTCCATACAATCAGCCCCAGCATTTT.

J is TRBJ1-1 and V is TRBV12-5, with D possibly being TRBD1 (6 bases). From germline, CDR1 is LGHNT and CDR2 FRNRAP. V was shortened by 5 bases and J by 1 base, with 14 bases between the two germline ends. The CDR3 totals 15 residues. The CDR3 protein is CASGPLGGGNTEAFF. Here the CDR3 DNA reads TGTGCTAGTGGTCCATTGGGAGGGGGGAACACTGAAGCTTTCTTT.

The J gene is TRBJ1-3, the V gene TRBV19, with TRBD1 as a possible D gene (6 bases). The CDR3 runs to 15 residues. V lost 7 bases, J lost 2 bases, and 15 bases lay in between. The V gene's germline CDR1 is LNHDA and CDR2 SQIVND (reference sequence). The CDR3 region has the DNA TGTGCCAGTAATTCTAGGGGGGGTACTGGAAACACCATATATTTT. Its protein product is CASNSRGGTGNTIYF.